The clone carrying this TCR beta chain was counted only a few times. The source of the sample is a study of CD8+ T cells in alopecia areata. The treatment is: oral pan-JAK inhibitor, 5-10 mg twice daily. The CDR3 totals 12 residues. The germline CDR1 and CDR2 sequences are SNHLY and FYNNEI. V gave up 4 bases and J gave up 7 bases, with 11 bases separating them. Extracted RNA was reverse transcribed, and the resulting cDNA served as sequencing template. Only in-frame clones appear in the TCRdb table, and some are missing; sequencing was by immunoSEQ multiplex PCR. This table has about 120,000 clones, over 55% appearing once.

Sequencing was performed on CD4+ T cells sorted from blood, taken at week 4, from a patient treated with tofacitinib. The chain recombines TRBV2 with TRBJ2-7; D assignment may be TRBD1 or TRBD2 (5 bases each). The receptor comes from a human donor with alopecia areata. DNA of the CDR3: TGTGCCAGCAGTGTTAGCAGGGAGGAGCAGTACTTC. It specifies CASSVSREEQYF.